These 19 T cell receptor beta chains came from one sample sequenced in a study of blood T cell repertoires in COVID-19. Assay used: immunoSEQ multiplex PCR; TCRdb lists only in-frame clones, some missing. Here the sample spans 150,000 or so clones, 80% to 90% being singletons. The specimen sequenced was peripheral blood. These receptors all come from a woman in her sixties with COVID-19, enrolled during active disease.

The chain uses TRBV19 and TRBJ2-6; D is ambiguous. CDR3 length: 13 residues. From germline, CDR1 is LNHDA and CDR2 SQIVND (reference sequence). Deletions cut 8 bases from V and 4 bases from J, with 9 bases between. CDR3 DNA sequence: TGTGCCAGTGTCCAATCCGGGGCCAACGTCCTGACTTTC. Its translation is CASVQSGANVLTF.

The chain couples TRBV7-9 to TRBJ2-3; D perhaps matches TRBD2 (5 bases). This CDR3 contains 14 residues. Germline V CDR1 and CDR2: SEHNR, FQNEAQ (reference sequence). V was shortened by 1 base and J by 2 bases, with 7 bases between the two germline ends. The CDR3 region has the DNA TGTGCCAGCAGCTTAGACGGGAACACAGATACGCAGTATTTT. Its protein product is CASSLDGNTDTQYF.

The rearrangement uses TRBV6-5 and TRBJ2-5; weak D call: TRBD2 (6 bases). CDR1 is MNHEY and CDR2 is SVGAGI in the germline V gene. V shed 8 bases and J shed 2 bases, with 15 bases lying between them. This CDR3 is built from 14 residues. The CDR3 reads CASGGNAEQETQYF. Here the CDR3 DNA reads TGTGCCAGCGGGGGGAACGCCGAACAAGAGACCCAGTACTTC.

The V call is TRBV5-1, the J call TRBJ2-3, with TRBD2 matching 7 bases. The ends lost 2 bases at V and 0 bases at J; junction bases unmatched: 9. The CDR3 sequence is 17 residues long. Germline CDR1 reads SGHRS; CDR2 reads YFSETQ. CDR3 sequence: CASSFDAAGVSTDTQYF. DNA for the CDR3: TGCGCCAGCAGCTTTGATGCGGCGGGGGTGAGCACAGATACGCAGTATTTT.

CDR3 sequence (DNA): TGTGCCAGCAGTGGGACTTTGGGGGAGACCCAGTACTTC. Its protein is CASSGTLGETQYF. V is TRBV2 and J is TRBJ2-5; a weak D match, TRBD2 (5 bases). The CDR3 extends over 13 amino acids. V lost 4 bases and J lost 5, with 11 bases in between. Germline CDR1 is SNHLY and CDR2 is FYNNEI. The whole variable domain, filled in from reference TRBV2 and TRBJ2-5, reads EPEVTQTPSHQVTQMGQEVILRCVPISNHLYFYWYRQILGQKVEFLVSFYNNEISEKSEIFDDQFSVERPDGSNFTLKIRSTKLEDSAMYFCASSGTLGETQYFGPGTRLLVL.

The table lists this clone with a count of one. At the DNA level, this CDR3 is encoded by other sequences in the same sample as well. The chain combines TRBV9 with TRBJ1-1; 7 nucleotides agree with TRBD1. V gave up 2 bases and J gave up 0 bases; unmatched junction bases: 1. Germline loops: CDR1 SGDLS, CDR2 YYNGEE. The CDR3 is made up of 14 amino acids. As DNA, the CDR3 is TGTGCCAGCAGCGTGACAGGGATGAACACTGAAGCTTTCTTT. Its translation: CASSVTGMNTEAFF.

The chain joins TRBV7-9 to TRBJ2-3, with a weak D call TRBD2 (6 bases). The CDR3 is made up of 15 amino acids. Germline values: CDR1 SEHNR, CDR2 FQNEAQ (reference sequence). Trimming shortened V by 8 bases and J by 6 bases, and 21 bases separated the two germline ends. In DNA, the CDR3 is TGTGCCAGCCCATTGGGCAGGAGGGAAATCGATACGCAGTATTTT. Protein product: CASPLGRREIDTQYF.

V gene TRBV19 combines with J gene TRBJ2-5, with D perhaps TRBD2 (6 bases). The V gene lost 3 bases and the J gene lost 4 bases, with 12 bases spanning the gap. CDR1 is LNHDA, CDR2 SQIVND, per germline (reference sequence). The CDR3 has 14 residues. CDR3 in amino acids: CASSIGGLGETQYF. CDR3 in DNA: TGTGCCAGTAGTATTGGAGGGCTGGGAGAGACCCAGTACTTC.

This clone was counted a single time. This specimen includes other DNA sequences encoding the same CDR3. The chain has TRBV7-9 and TRBJ2-7; 9 bases match TRBD2. The trim removed 1 base at V and 4 bases at J, leaving 5 bases unmatched. The CDR3 length is 15 residues. Germline CDR1 is SEHNR and CDR2 is FQNEAQ (reference sequence). The CDR3 reads CASSLGLAGTYEQYF. Written as DNA, the CDR3 is TGTGCCAGCAGCTTAGGGCTAGCGGGGACTTACGAGCAGTACTTC.

This chain connects TRBV5-1 to TRBJ2-2, with a possible D match to TRBD1 (5 bases). V was pared by 7 bases and J by 0 bases, with 13 bases between. Germline V gene data show CDR1 as SGHRS and CDR2 as YFSETQ. The length of the CDR3 is 15 residues. This CDR3 is CASRVQAANTGELFF. The DNA of the CDR3 is TGCGCCAGCCGTGTACAGGCAGCGAACACCGGGGAGCTGTTTTTT.

V usage is TRBV27 and J usage is TRBJ1-6; D is unclear. V shed 0 bases and J shed 7 bases, with 10 bases lying between them. Germline loops: CDR1 MNHEY, CDR2 SMNVEV (reference sequence). The CDR3 runs 15 residues. As DNA, the CDR3 is TGTGCCAGCAGTTTATCCGCAGGCTGGAATTCACCCCTCCACTTT. It specifies CASSLSAGWNSPLHF.

The V gene is TRBV7-2, the J gene TRBJ2-5; D not resolved. Germline loops: CDR1 SGHTA, CDR2 FQGNSA. The CDR3 runs 14 residues. Trimming cost V 1 base and J 2 bases, with 8 bases left between them. The CDR3 region is CASSLVVSQETQYF. For the CDR3, the DNA is TGTGCCAGCAGCTTAGTAGTCTCTCAAGAGACCCAGTACTTC.

This chain joins TRBV6-5 and TRBJ1-2, with D possibly being TRBD1 (6 bases). V gave up 0 bases and J gave up 4 bases, with 12 bases separating them. The CDR3 length is 15 residues. CDR1 is MNHEY and CDR2 is SVGAGI in the germline V gene. The CDR3 sequence is CASSYSATGTYGYTF. The CDR3 DNA sequence: TGTGCCAGCAGTTACTCCGCGACAGGAACCTATGGCTACACCTTC.

V and J are TRBV7-2 and TRBJ2-7; the match to TRBD2 covers 8 bases. Trimming removed 1 base from V and 0 bases from J; junction bases left unmatched: 2. CDR1 is SGHTA, CDR2 FQGNSA, per germline. The CDR3 has 15 residues. CDR3 in amino acids: CASSLVGGVSYEQYF. The DNA for the CDR3 is TGTGCCAGCAGCTTAGTCGGGGGGGTCTCCTACGAGCAGTACTTC.

This clone has only a few counts. DNA for the CDR3: TGTGCCAGCAGCTTGTCACGCTCGGGACTAGCTGGCACAGATACGCAGTATTTT. It specifies CASSLSRSGLAGTDTQYF. The V gene is TRBV5-8, the J gene TRBJ2-3; TRBD2 agrees at 9 bases. In germline, CDR1 is SGHTS, CDR2 YDEGEE. Trimming cost V 1 base and J 1 base; bases outside gene matches: 10. The CDR3 spans 18 residues.

V and J are TRBV5-8 and TRBJ2-7; 9 nucleotides align to TRBD1. Looked up from germline, CDR1 is SGHTS and CDR2 is YDEGEE. The V segment lost 2 bases and the J segment 6 bases; nucleotides outside the gene matches: 9. The CDR3 runs 15 residues. This CDR3 is CASSLTGGQGREQYF. The CDR3 bases are TGTGCCAGCAGCTTAACAGGGGGACAGGGCCGCGAGCAGTACTTC.

This rearrangement joins TRBV2 to TRBJ2-5; weak D call: TRBD2 (6 bases). Between the trimmed V and J ends, which lost 7 bases and 5 bases, there was a span of 23 bases. The CDR3 totals 16 residues. Germline CDR1 and CDR2: SNHLY and FYNNEI. CDR3 sequence: CASKKLSSAIRETQYF. The CDR3 DNA reads as TGTGCCAGCAAGAAGTTGTCTAGCGCTATCCGGGAGACCCAGTACTTC.

This chain uses TRBV10-3 with TRBJ1-3; no clear D gene. Trimming pared 0 bases from V and 0 bases from J, leaving 15 bases between. The germline V gene encodes CDR1 ENHRY and CDR2 SYGVKD. The CDR3 is made up of 18 amino acids. The DNA for the CDR3 is TGTGCCATCAGTGAGTCGATTTCTTACAGCCGCTCTGGAAACACCATATATTTT. This encodes CAISESISYSRSGNTIYF.

The chain combines TRBV30 with TRBJ2-1, with TRBD2 matching over 8 bases. The germline V gene encodes CDR1 GTSNPN and CDR2 SVGIG (reference sequence). The J segment lost 6 bases and the V segment lost 5 bases, leaving 12 bases of the junction unmatched. The CDR3 runs to 15 residues. The CDR3 DNA reads as TGTGCCTGGGATCCCGGGACTAGGCGGCCCAATGAGCAGTTCTTC. Amino acid sequence: CAWDPGTRRPNEQFF.